One and the same sample provided the 20 T cell receptor beta chains below, sequenced in a study of blood T cell repertoires in COVID-19. The assay was immunoSEQ multiplex PCR, and TCRdb's table has in-frame clones only and misses some. Of about 26,000 clones listed, roughly 87% are singletons. Sequencing used peripheral blood. The receptors were sampled from a human donor in a cohort sampled during active COVID-19. The donor label of this sample is uncertain.

The rearrangement uses TRBV10-3 and TRBJ2-5; TRBD2 might be the D (6 bases). The CDR3 covers 14 residues. Germline loops: CDR1 ENHRY, CDR2 SYGVKD. With 3 bases removed from V and 6 bases from J, the gap between germline ends came to 14 bases. The CDR3 region has the DNA TGTGCCATCAGTGACCGACTAGATAGGCAGACCCAGTACTTC. Translation gives CAISDRLDRQTQYF.

This CDR3 is CATSRTGSYEQYF. As DNA, the CDR3 is TGTGCCACCAGCAGGACAGGGTCCTACGAGCAGTACTTC. V is TRBV15 and J is TRBJ2-7; 7 bases are shared with TRBD1. With 3 bases clipped from V and 1 base from J, the junction kept 0 bases outside the gene matches. This CDR3 contains 13 residues. Germline assignment: CDR1 LNHNV and CDR2 YYDKDF (reference sequence).

This chain links TRBV3-1 (or the pseudogene TRBV3-2) with TRBJ2-5; maybe TRBD1 (5 bases). V lost 2 bases and J 5 bases, leaving 15 bases between the germline ends. The germline V gene encodes CDR1 LGHDT and CDR2 YNNKEL (reference sequence). The CDR3 runs 15 residues. The CDR3 sequence is CASSQSQGKRETQYF. Written as DNA, the CDR3 is TGTGCCAGCAGCCAATCCCAGGGAAAACGCGAGACCCAGTACTTC.

This clone was observed a single time. The genes are TRBV7-5 and TRBJ2-3; the DNA was not compared with TRBD2, the D call given in the table. TRBV7-5 is shown as a pseudogene. This CDR3 is 16 amino acids long. The CDR3 bases are TGTGCCAGAAGCTTAGGTCTAGCGGGGGCCACAGATACGCAGTATTTT. Protein: CARSLGLAGATDTQYF.

This rearrangement joins TRBV14 to TRBJ2-2; 9 bases map to TRBD1. Trimming cost V 4 bases and J 8 bases; bases outside gene matches: 5. The CDR3 is made up of 14 amino acids. Germline V gene lookup returns CDR1 SGHDN and CDR2 FVKESK. This chain's CDR3 is CASSRDRVSGELFF. The CDR3 region has the DNA TGTGCCAGCAGCCGGGACAGGGTCTCTGGGGAGCTGTTTTTT. Combining the CDR3 with reference TRBV14 and TRBJ2-2 gives the whole variable domain EAGVTQFPSHSVIEKGQTVTLRCDPISGHDNLYWYRRVMGKEIKFLLHFVKESKQDESGMPNNRFLAERTGGTYSTLKVQPAELEDSGVYFCASSRDRVSGELFFGEGSRLTVL.

V gene TRBV12-3 or TRBV12-4 combines with J gene TRBJ2-7; possibly TRBD2 for D (6 bases). The CDR3 is made up of 13 amino acids. The germline V and J ends were trimmed by 3 bases and 7 bases, with 13 bases remaining between them. For the CDR3, the DNA is TGTGCCAGCAGTTTCTCCGGGGGAGCGGAGCAGTACTTC. This encodes CASSFSGGAEQYF.

The chain uses TRBV6-5 and TRBJ1-1; TRBD1 aligns across 8 bases. V lost 6 bases and J lost 2; bases outside the gene matches: 5. This CDR3 is built from 14 residues. CDR1 is MNHEY, CDR2 SVGAGI, per germline. The CDR3 DNA sequence: TGTGCCAGCAGAGAGGACAGGGCAAACACTGAAGCTTTCTTT. This translates into CASREDRANTEAFF.

The V gene is TRBV11-2, the J gene TRBJ2-7; TRBD2 matches at 7 bases. The trim removed 1 base at V and 9 bases at J, leaving 12 bases unmatched. The V gene's germline CDR1 is SGHAT and CDR2 FQNNGV. CDR3 length equals 15 residues. CDR3 in amino acids: CASSLAGGPTSAQYF. CDR3 DNA: TGTGCCAGCAGCTTAGCGGGGGGACCGACCAGTGCGCAGTACTTC.

The rearrangement uses TRBV18 and TRBJ2-1; 7 bases are a match to TRBD2. Germline CDR1 and CDR2: KGHSH and LQKENI. The CDR3 covers 12 residues. V gave up 3 bases and J gave up 13 bases; unmatched junction bases: 6. CDR3 bases: TGTGCCAGCTCACCCGAGCGGGGCCGACAGTTCTTC. Residues: CASSPERGRQFF.

V gene TRBV7-2 combines with J gene TRBJ2-3; a possible D gene is TRBD2 (5 bases). Trimming removed 1 base from V and 5 bases from J, with 7 bases in between. CDR3 length: 13 amino acids. CDR1 is SGHTA, CDR2 FQGNSA, per germline. CDR3 nucleotide sequence: TGTGCCAGCAGCTTAGGCCGGGGAGATACGCAGTATTTT. Protein sequence: CASSLGRGDTQYF.

The chain links TRBV5-1 to TRBJ2-7, with TRBD1 matching 10 bases. The CDR3 is made up of 15 amino acids. The germline V gene encodes CDR1 SGHRS and CDR2 YFSETQ. V lost 4 bases to trimming and J lost 4 bases; unmatched junction nucleotides: 8. The CDR3 spells CASSPDRGRIYEQYF. In DNA form, the CDR3 reads TGCGCCAGCAGCCCTGACAGGGGGCGTATTTACGAGCAGTACTTC. The full variable domain, completed using reference TRBV5-1 and TRBJ2-7, is KAGVTQTPRYLIKTRGQQVTLSCSPISGHRSVSWYQQTPGQGLQFLFEYFSETQRNKGNFPGRFSGRQFSNSRSEMNVSTLELGDSALYLCASSPDRGRIYEQYFGPGTRLTVT.

The V gene is TRBV3-1 (or the pseudogene TRBV3-2), the J gene TRBJ2-1, with 7 bases lining up with TRBD2. The CDR3 spans 16 residues. The ends lost 7 bases at V and 0 bases at J; junction bases unmatched: 9. The germline V gene encodes CDR1 LGHDT and CDR2 YNNKEL (reference sequence). DNA for the CDR3: TGTGCCAGCACCAATACAGCGGGGACCTCCTACAATGAGCAGTTCTTC. As protein: CASTNTAGTSYNEQFF.

V and J are TRBV6-6 and TRBJ1-5; tentative D call: TRBD1 (5 bases). CDR1 MNHNY and CDR2 SVGAGI come from the germline V gene (reference sequence). Trimming shortened V by 3 bases and J by 3 bases, and 12 bases separated the two germline ends. The CDR3 is made up of 15 amino acids. This CDR3 reads CASSYPGGINQPQHF. Written as DNA, the CDR3 is TGTGCCAGCAGTTATCCCGGGGGAATCAATCAGCCCCAGCATTTT.

The chain combines TRBV6-4 with TRBJ1-1; unclear D gene. Germline V gene sequence: CDR1 MRHNA, CDR2 SNTAGT. With 2 bases removed from V and 6 bases from J, the gap between germline ends came to 10 bases. The CDR3 contains 13 residues. The CDR3 spells CASSDAGRSEAFF. In DNA, the CDR3 is TGTGCCAGCAGTGACGCGGGGAGATCTGAAGCTTTCTTT.

V and J are TRBV7-2 and TRBJ2-7; the match to TRBD2 covers 11 bases. V lost 0 bases to trimming and J lost 2 bases; unmatched junction nucleotides: 0. Germline V gene sequence: CDR1 SGHTA, CDR2 FQGNSA. The CDR3 runs 15 residues. CDR3 nucleotides: TGTGCCAGCAGCTTAGCGGGACTAGCGGCCTACGAGCAGTACTTC. As protein: CASSLAGLAAYEQYF.

As to this clone: Relative to the germline gene, one junction end is altered; a read error may explain this. V and J are TRBV11-2 and TRBJ2-3, with D maybe TRBD2 (6 bases). Germline V CDR1 and CDR2: SGHAT, FQNNGV. CDR3 length: 14 residues. CDR3: CANSGQRGTDTQYF. CDR3 DNA: TGTGCCAACAGCGGTCAGCGGGGCACAGATACGCAGTATTTT.

The rearrangement links TRBV9 to TRBJ1-6, with 7 bases fitting TRBD1. Looked up from germline, CDR1 is SGDLS and CDR2 is YYNGEE. CDR3 length: 15 amino acids. V trimming: 0 bases; J trimming: 6 bases; junction bases outside the gene matches: 3. The CDR3: CASSVAGGINSPLHF. The CDR3, as DNA: TGTGCCAGCAGCGTAGCAGGGGGAATTAATTCACCCCTCCACTTT.

This rearrangement joins TRBV30 to TRBJ2-7; 9 bases match TRBD1. The CDR3 has 14 amino acids. In germline, CDR1 is GTSNPN, CDR2 SVGIG (reference sequence). Trimming removed 4 bases from V and 2 bases from J; junction bases left unmatched: 6. CDR3: CAWKRDRVTYEQYF. The CDR3 nucleotides read TGTGCCTGGAAGCGGGACAGGGTCACCTACGAGCAGTACTTC. Variable domain in full (rest from reference TRBV30 and TRBJ2-7): SQTIHQWPATLVQPVGSPLSLECTVEGTSNPNLYWYRQAAGRGLQLLFYSVGIGQISSEVPQNLSASRPQDRQFILSSKKLLLSDSGFYLCAWKRDRVTYEQYFGPGTRLTVT.

This sequence joins TRBV4-1 and TRBJ1-1, with D tentatively TRBD1 (6 bases). Per the germline V gene, CDR1 is MGHRA and CDR2 is YSYEKL. Trimming removed 4 bases from V and 1 base from J, with 10 bases in between. This CDR3 spans 14 amino acids. CDR3 coding DNA: TGCGCCAGCAGCCCGGAGACAGGGAACACTGAAGCTTTCTTT. Amino acids: CASSPETGNTEAFF.

This rearrangement joins TRBV18 to TRBJ2-2, with 7 bases matching TRBD1. V was clipped by 5 bases and J by 3 bases; unmatched bases: 6. CDR3 length equals 15 residues. CDR1 and CDR2 (germline): KGHSH, LQKENI. For the CDR3, the DNA is TGTGCCAGCTCATCGGACAGGAAAGACACCGGGGAGCTGTTTTTT. Translation gives CASSSDRKDTGELFF.